The 9 T cell receptor beta chains below all came from one sample that was sequenced in a study of CD8+ T cells in alopecia areata. Treatment noted: oral pan-JAK inhibitor, 5-10 mg twice daily. Extracted RNA was reverse transcribed into cDNA, the sequencing template. Method: immunoSEQ multiplex PCR; TCRdb's copy keeps in-frame clones and lacks some. This table has under 200,000 clones, roughly 65% appearing once. The source was CD4+ T cells sorted from blood, collected at week 4, from a patient treated with tofacitinib. The source of these receptors is a human donor with alopecia areata.

For the CDR3, the DNA is TGTGCCAGCAGCCGTAGTACCCTACCTGAGCAGTTCTTC. Its protein product is CASSRSTLPEQFF. The chain couples TRBV6-1 to TRBJ2-1; D remains ambiguous. CDR3 length: 13 amino acids. The germline V and J ends were trimmed by 6 bases and 9 bases, with 15 bases remaining between them. Germline V gene data show CDR1 as MNHNS and CDR2 as SASEGT.

J is TRBJ2-7 and V is TRBV29-1; the D is unclear. This CDR3 is 12 amino acids long. Germline assignment: CDR1 SQVTM and CDR2 ANQGSEA. V was shortened by 1 base and J by 2 bases, with 6 bases between the two germline ends. CDR3 in amino acids: CSVEGPAYEQYF. CDR3 coding DNA: TGCAGCGTTGAAGGCCCCGCCTACGAGCAGTACTTC.

V gene TRBV30 combines with J gene TRBJ1-1, with 8 bases aligning to TRBD1. This CDR3 is built from 14 residues. Germline CDR1 is GTSNPN and CDR2 is SVGIG (reference sequence). V lost 5 bases, J lost 3 bases, and 8 bases stayed unmatched. Here the CDR3 DNA reads TGTGCCTGGCTCGGACAGGGAGGGTACACTGAAGCTTTCTTT. It translates to CAWLGQGGYTEAFF. The entire variable domain, with the rest obtained from reference TRBV30 and TRBJ1-1, is as follows: SQTIHQWPATLVQPVGSPLSLECTVEGTSNPNLYWYRQAAGRGLQLLFYSVGIGQISSEVPQNLSASRPQDRQFILSSKKLLLSDSGFYLCAWLGQGGYTEAFFGQGTRLTVV.

The chain employs TRBV6-1 and TRBJ1-1; no definite D call. Trimming pared 2 bases from V and 0 bases from J, leaving 7 bases between. This CDR3 region has 14 residues. The germline V gene has CDR1 MNHNS and CDR2 SASEGT. The CDR3 loop is CASSEPGMNTEAFF. The CDR3 nucleotides are TGTGCCAGCAGTGAACCAGGCATGAACACTGAAGCTTTCTTT.

This sequence joins TRBV7-6 and TRBJ2-5, with D maybe TRBD1 (5 bases). The CDR3 extends over 13 amino acids. The V gene's germline CDR1 is SGHVS and CDR2 FNYEAQ. V lost 1 base and J 4 bases, leaving 7 bases between the germline ends. CDR3 loop: CASSLGRAETQYF. CDR3 nucleotides: TGTGCCAGCAGCTTAGGCAGGGCAGAGACCCAGTACTTC.

Of note for this clone: This sample also contains other DNA sequences that code for the same CDR3. The chain's CDR3 is CASSQGQGEQPQHF. In DNA form, the CDR3 reads TGCGCCAGCAGCCAAGGACAGGGAGAACAGCCCCAGCATTTT. The rearrangement uses TRBV4-3 and TRBJ1-5; TRBD1 matches 7 bases. CDR3 length equals 14 residues. The germline gives CDR1 LGHNA, CDR2 YSLEER. V lost 1 base to trimming and J lost 7 bases; unmatched junction nucleotides: 4.

A note on this clone: Other DNA sequences of this sample code for an identical CDR3. The chain carries TRBV29-1 and TRBJ2-3; 10 positions agree with TRBD1. This CDR3 is built from 14 residues. The ends lost 7 bases at V and 2 bases at J; junction bases unmatched: 6. Germline V gene data show CDR1 as SQVTM and CDR2 as ANQGSEA. For the CDR3, the DNA is TGCAGCGGTAGACAGGGGGCTGACACAGATACGCAGTATTTT. It codes for CSGRQGADTDTQYF.

The gene calls are TRBV7-2 and TRBJ1-5; the D is unclear. There are 13 residues in the CDR3. Per germline, CDR1 SGHTA and CDR2 FQGNSA. Between the trimmed V and J ends, which lost 2 bases and 4 bases, there was a span of 6 bases. The CDR3 nucleotides read TGTGCCAGCAGCTTATACCCTAATCAGCCCCAGCATTTT. Translating gives CASSLYPNQPQHF.

The chain carries TRBV30 and TRBJ2-6, with D hard to call. Per germline, CDR1 GTSNPN and CDR2 SVGIG (reference sequence). CDR3 length: 15 residues. Trimming left V 0 bases short and J 4 bases short, with 10 bases between. The CDR3: CAWSVWAQGANVLTF. In DNA, the CDR3 is TGTGCCTGGAGTGTATGGGCGCAGGGGGCCAACGTCCTGACTTTC.